This TCR beta chain was profiled in a study of blood T cell repertoires in COVID-19. Study in general: The study drew acute and convalescent COVID-19 samples from the United States, Italy and Spain. Nucleic acid was either cDNA or gDNA, and it came from T cells, B-cell-depleted T cells, or PBMCs.

From germline, CDR1 is SGHNT and CDR2 YYREEE (reference sequence). CDR3 length equals 13 residues. With 2 bases removed from V and 2 bases from J, the gap between germline ends came to 7 bases. This clone was seen only a few times. In the authors' workflow: The assay estimated nucleated cells by amplifying reference gene primers. Measured with immunoSEQ multiplex PCR; TCRdb has only the in-frame clones, and not every one. V, J and clone size are those of that table, while D and trimming were read from the DNA. The repertoire holds 150,000 to 200,000 clones, approximately 81% seen once, with over 3% in the top ten.

V usage is TRBV5-4 and J usage is TRBJ1-1; maybe TRBD1 (5 bases). This clonotype originated in a human donor with acute or convalescent COVID-19. The donor label of this sample is uncertain. The specimen was peripheral blood. The CDR3 DNA sequence: TGTGCCAGCAGCTTCGGGGGAAACACTGAAGCTTTCTTT. Translated, it gives CASSFGGNTEAFF.